The rows below give T cell receptor beta chains drawn from one sample of a study of metastatic and nonmetastatic thyroid tumors. MiXCR re-clonotyped the PCR reads for TCRdb. The profile covers approximately 40,000 clones, with less than 25% appearing a single time and about 14% taken by the ten largest. Sequenced material: blood. The origin of the receptors is a female donor with papillary thyroid cancer or a benign thyroid nodule (not recorded which). Some clones in this sample may be carry-over from other donors' samples. The CDR3 runs from the conserved cysteine through the conserved F or W. D genes are given only for firm matches. The size entry is marked missing in some rows and otherwise reads once, few, many or a size class.

d_gene,j_gene,v_gene,abundance,CDR3aa,CDR3nt
NA,TRBJ2-6,TRBV24-1,once,CATSDAFGVTSGADVLTF,TGTGCCACCAGTGACGCGTTTGGAGTCACTTCTGGGGCCGACGTCCTGACTTTC
TRBD2,TRBJ2-3,TRBV11-2,many,CASSLDLRGEAGGADTQYF,TGTGCCAGCAGCTTAGACCTCCGGGGTGAAGCGGGAGGCGCAGATACGCAGTATTTT
TRBD1,TRBJ1-3,TRBV18,many,CASSPHAPGGSGNTIYF,TGTGCCAGCTCACCACATGCCCCAGGGGGCTCTGGAAACACCATATATTTT
NA,TRBJ2-7,TRBV12-5,many,CASCEFPCYEQYF,TGTGCTAGTTGCGAGTTTCCTTGCTACGAGCAGTACTTC
NA,TRBJ1-2,TRBV20-1,many,CSARDPPSTPNYGYTF,TGCAGTGCTAGAGATCCCCCCAGTACCCCAAACTATGGCTACACCTTC
TRBD1,TRBJ1-3,TRBV2,NA,CASGDRTGGNTIYF,TGTGCCAGCGGGGACAGGACGGGTGGAAACACCATATATTTT
NA,TRBJ2-1,TRBV20-1,many,CSAREDTSSLAAQFF,TGCAGTGCTAGAGAGGACACGTCCTCCCTTGCCGCGCAGTTCTTC
TRBD2,TRBJ2-2,TRBV5-1,NA,CASSLIAGGTEGTGELFF,TGCGCCAGCAGCTTGATAGCGGGAGGGACGGAGGGCACCGGGGAGCTGTTTTTT
NA,TRBJ2-3,TRBV7-9,many,CASRSVDTQYF,TGTGCCAGCAGGTCGGTAGATACGCAGTATTTT
NA,TRBJ2-7,TRBV20-1,NA,CSARCIEISYEQYF,TGCAGTGCTAGATGTATCGAGATCTCCTACGAGCAGTACTTC
NA,TRBJ1-1,TRBV2,NA,CASSGGRVSNTEAFF,TGTGCCAGCAGCGGGGGCAGGGTATCGAACACTGAAGCTTTCTTT
TRBD1,TRBJ2-3,TRBV6-1,few,CGAAPTGGPDTQYF,TGTGGTGCGGCACCGACAGGGGGACCAGATACGCAGTATTTT
NA,TRBJ2-7,TRBV3-1,many,CASSQAADYEQYF,TGTGCCAGCAGCCAAGCGGCAGATTACGAGCAGTACTTC
NA,TRBJ1-5,TRBV19,few,CSTREWLVSNQPQHF,TGTTCCACCAGGGAATGGTTAGTAAGCAATCAGCCCCAGCATTTT
NA,TRBJ1-6,TRBV11-2,NA,CASSFPTGEDSPLHF,TGTGCCAGCAGCTTCCCGACAGGAGAGGATTCACCCCTCCACTTT
NA,TRBJ1-1,TRBV12-3/TRBV12-4,many,CASRPDLAAAEAFF,TGTGCCAGCAGGCCGGACCTAGCGGCTGCTGAAGCTTTCTTT
TRBD2,TRBJ2-7,TRBV12-3/TRBV12-4,medium-sized,CASSRDPGLAYEQYF,TGTGCCAGCAGTCGCGACCCGGGACTAGCCTACGAGCAGTACTTC
NA,TRBJ2-3,TRBV2,few,CASKGLEGEYF,TGTGCCAGCAAAGGACTAGAGGGGGAGTATTTT
TRBD1,TRBJ1-2,TRBV20-1,many,CSAIQPRILSTGDYGYTF,TGCAGTGCTATCCAGCCCCGGATCCTTTCGACAGGGGACTATGGCTACACCTTC
NA,TRBJ1-4,TRBV5-1,many,CASSLQQGNEKLFF,TGCGCCAGCAGCTTGCAACAGGGAAACGAAAAACTGTTTTTT